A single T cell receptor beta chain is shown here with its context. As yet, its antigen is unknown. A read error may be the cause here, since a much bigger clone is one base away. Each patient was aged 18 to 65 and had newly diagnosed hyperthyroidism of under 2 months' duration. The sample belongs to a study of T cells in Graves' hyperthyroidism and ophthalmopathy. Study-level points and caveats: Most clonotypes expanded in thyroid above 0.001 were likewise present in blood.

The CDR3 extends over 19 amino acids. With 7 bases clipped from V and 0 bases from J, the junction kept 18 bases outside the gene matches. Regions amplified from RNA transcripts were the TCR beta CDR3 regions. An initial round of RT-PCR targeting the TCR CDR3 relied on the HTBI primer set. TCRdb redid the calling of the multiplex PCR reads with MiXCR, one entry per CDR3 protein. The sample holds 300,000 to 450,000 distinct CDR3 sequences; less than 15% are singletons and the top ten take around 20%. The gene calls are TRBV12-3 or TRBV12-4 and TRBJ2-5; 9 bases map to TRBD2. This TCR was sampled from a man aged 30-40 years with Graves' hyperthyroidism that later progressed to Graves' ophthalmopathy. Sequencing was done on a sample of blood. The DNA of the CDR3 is TGTGCCAGCATGACTAAAGTGGCTAGCGGGGTTGAGTACCAAGAGACCCAGTACTTC. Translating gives CASMTKVASGVEYQETQYF.